The source of this T cell receptor beta chain is a study of T cell responses to AZD1222 COVID-19 vaccine. Libraries were prepared by immunoSEQ multiplex PCR; TCRdb keeps only in-frame clonotypes and omits some of them. The data hold hundreds of thousands of clones, with approximately 94% observed a single time. Germline V gene sequence: CDR1 SGHDT, CDR2 YYEEEE. The CDR3 spans 15 residues. The ends were cut back, 0 bases at V and 0 bases at J, with 7 bases in the middle. This clone was counted a few times. The TCR sequence derives from an adult in good health. The sample in question was peripheral blood, obtained on day 0 of MenACWY control vaccination. The rearrangement uses TRBV5-6 and TRBJ1-3; D is ambiguous. The CDR3 reads CASSLAQNSGNTIYF. The CDR3, as DNA: TGTGCCAGCAGCTTGGCCCAGAACTCTGGAAACACCATATATTTT.